This T cell receptor beta chain originates from a study of response to subunit inactivated influenza vaccine. Study results and limitations: New T cells are recruited in small numbers by each seasonal influenza vaccination, according to the authors' suggestion.

In regard to this clonotype: Its antigen is unidentified.

TCRdb processed the RT-PCR reads anew with MiXCR; each CDR3 protein has one entry. The table records a few hundred thousand distinct CDR3 sequences, approximately 15% of them present only once. The CDR3 runs 13 residues. V was cut by 3 bases and J by 3 bases, with 8 bases left in between. CDR1 MNHNS and CDR2 SASEGT come from the germline V gene. The sequencing used PBMCs from blood, collected about 12 days after vaccination. The rearrangement uses TRBV6-1 and TRBJ1-2; D remains unclear. The source of this sequence is a man aged 45-60 years who received an inactivated influenza vaccine. As DNA, the CDR3 is TGTGCCAGCAGTGATCCAGGCTACTATGGCTACACCTTC. Encoded protein: CASSDPGYYGYTF.